The next 9 T cell receptor beta chains were all read from a single sample in a study of regulatory T cells in long-lasting Graves disease. The time point denotes: persistent/refractory GD, antithyroid drugs over 5 years with positive TRAb. RNA from PBMCs was the source of the TCR library. Investigators prepared the TCR beta libraries by applying iRepertoire HTBI primers and Arm-PCR of CDR3 regions. MiXCR was run by TCRdb on the multiplex PCR reads, yielding one entry per CDR3 protein. The sample shows about 430,000 distinct CDR3 sequences, roughly a fifth of them seen only once. Sequencing used peripheral blood mononuclear cells (PBMCs), obtained when the disease was refractory, from a patient treated with antithyroid drugs. All receptors come from a female donor with Graves disease.

This clonotype was seen at least ten times. The CDR3, as DNA: TGTGCCAGCATGAGGGTTCCTGGCACTGAAGCTTTCTTT. It encodes CASMRVPGTEAFF. The J gene is TRBJ1-1, the V gene TRBV2; D gene uncertain. This CDR3 has 13 amino acids. From germline, CDR1 is SNHLY and CDR2 FYNNEI. V lost 7 bases to trimming and J lost 4 bases, with 13 bases between them.

This chain links TRBV5-1 with TRBJ2-2, with D possibly TRBD1 on 6 matching bases. The V end was cut by 5 bases, the J end by 0 bases, with 11 bases between. Germline lookup yields CDR1 SGHRS and CDR2 YFSETQ. The CDR3 contains 15 residues. CDR3 sequence: CASSSGQPNTGELFF. For the CDR3, the DNA is TGCGCCAGCAGTTCTGGACAGCCGAACACCGGGGAGCTGTTTTTT.

At least ten counts were recorded for this clonotype. The chain has TRBV7-3 and TRBJ2-5; possible D gene TRBD2, 5 bases. The germline V gene encodes CDR1 SGHTA and CDR2 FQGTGA. The V and J ends lost 1 base and 5 bases respectively, with 8 bases between them. This CDR3 region has 13 residues. The CDR3 sequence: CASSLRRGETQYF. DNA for the CDR3: TGTGCCAGCAGCTTAAGACGCGGGGAGACCCAGTACTTC.

This clonotype has more than one count but fewer than ten. This chain connects TRBV20-1 to TRBJ2-4; D is uncertain. Trimming took 0 bases from V and 3 from J, leaving 15 bases between them. This CDR3 has 16 residues. Germline CDR1 reads DFQATT; CDR2 reads SNEGSKA (reference sequence). The CDR3 DNA reads as TGCAGTGCTAGAGAGAGGATAGGGTGGGACAAAAACATTCAGTACTTC. Amino acid sequence: CSARERIGWDKNIQYF.

The rearrangement links TRBV19 to TRBJ1-2; TRBD1 is a possible D gene (5 bases). Germline CDR1 is LNHDA and CDR2 is SQIVND (reference sequence). V was cut by 2 bases and J by 4 bases, with 11 bases left in between. This CDR3 comprises 14 residues. The chain's CDR3 is CASSIIPDTYGYTF. The CDR3 DNA reads as TGTGCCAGTAGTATAATACCGGACACCTATGGCTACACCTTC.

Only a few counts were recorded for this clonotype. The chain carries TRBV5-4 and TRBJ1-1; unclear D gene. The CDR3 totals 14 residues. V lost 5 bases to trimming and J lost 1 base, with 12 bases between them. Germline V gene lookup returns CDR1 SGHNT and CDR2 YYREEE (reference sequence). CDR3 protein: CASRPRGANTEAFF. CDR3 DNA sequence: TGTGCCAGCAGACCCCGAGGAGCGAACACTGAAGCTTTCTTT.

The rearrangement joins TRBV2 to TRBJ2-1, with D hard to call. Germline lookup yields CDR1 SNHLY and CDR2 FYNNEI. The CDR3 sequence is 12 residues long. The V and J ends lost 4 bases and 9 bases respectively, with 10 bases between them. The CDR3: CASSVAPSEQFF. As DNA, the CDR3 is TGTGCCAGCAGTGTGGCCCCGAGTGAGCAGTTCTTC.

This clonotype was seen repeatedly, ten times or more. The rearrangement joins TRBV12-3 or TRBV12-4 to TRBJ2-7, with D possibly TRBD1 on 6 matching bases. Trimming left V 6 bases short and J 2 bases short, with 11 bases between. This CDR3 has 13 amino acids. CDR3 sequence: CASRRTVPYEQYF. CDR3 nucleotides: TGTGCCAGCAGGAGGACAGTCCCCTACGAGCAGTACTTC.

Concerning this clonotype: This likely stems from a read error, as it lies one base from a far larger clone. Here the CDR3 omits its conserved ending phenylalanine or tryptophan, so a read error is the likely source. The chain employs TRBV6-1 and TRBJ2-2; D might be TRBD2 (6 bases). In germline, CDR1 is MNHNS, CDR2 SASEGT. V dropped 3 bases and J dropped 3 bases, with 8 bases sitting between them. The CDR3 extends over 14 amino acids. CDR3 region: CASSEGLDTGELFL. CDR3 nucleotide sequence: TGTGCCAGCAGTGAGGGACTCGACACCGGGGAGCTGTTTCTT.